A single T cell receptor (beta chain) is shown here with its context. The antigen it recognizes is unknown. The input lacks base qualities; no much larger clone sits a single base away. The sample is drawn from a study of vaccination and CD4 T cells after COVID-19 (dated by TCRdb to between 2021 and 2023). About the investigation overall: In the convalescent cohort there were six males and four females, among whom were two Hispanic individuals, seven Caucasians, two Asians and one multiracial person. Participants received two doses of either the Pfizer-BioNTech BNT162b2 vaccine (n=8) or the Moderna mRNA-1273 vaccine (n=2). Post-COVID blood samples were collected from convalescent patients a median of about 92 days after diagnosis, with a range of about 35 to 161 days. The cultures were stimulated with overlapping spike peptide pools from SARS-CoV-2 and from the common cold coronaviruses HCoV-NL63, HCoV-OC43 and HCoV-229E. Post-vaccine blood samples were collected a median of about 72 days after the second vaccine dose, ranging from about 12 to 241 days. As controls, cultures received a CEFX viral epitope pool (the positive control), an HIV-1 Nef peptide pool (the negative control), or no peptide at all. In 10 COVID-19 convalescent patients and 4 infection-naive healthy vaccine recipients, the spike-specific CD4+ TCR repertoire before mRNA vaccination was compared with the repertoire after mRNA vaccination. General findings and caveats noted by the study authors: Only a relatively small number of convalescent patients were included in the study, and early timepoints following natural infection were not analyzed. Of the vaccine-specific clones in convalescent patients, 304 of 307, or nearly all, reacted only to SARS-CoV-2 spike and did not cross-react with common cold coronaviruses. The median number of SARS-CoV-2-reactive clonotypes rose from about 19 after infection to 38 after vaccination, but the change was not significant. Among convalescent patients, a median about 86% of the SARS-CoV-2-reactive clones seen after vaccination appeared only after vaccination, which suggests priming specific to the vaccine.

Libraries were constructed by PCR. At the Johns Hopkins FTIC core, DNA from the cultured CD4+ T cells underwent TCR sequencing with the Oncomine TCR Beta short-read assay. The QIAamp micro DNA kit was used to extract genomic DNA from the cultured CD4+ T cells. Oncomine TCR Beta libraries from cultured CD4+ T cells were pooled using unique dual indexes and sequenced on an Illumina iSeq 100. The source study handled its data this way. Non-productive sequences were filtered out, and CDR3s that did not start with C, did not end with F or W, or were shorter than 7 amino acids were discarded. Antigen-specific clonotypes were identified using the MANAFEST web application through comparison of peptide-stimulated wells with reference and other culture wells. Positive clones required FDR below 0.05, an odds ratio above 5, and productive frequency above 0.1% in at least two of three replicate wells. A clonotype was classed as cross-reactive if the clonotype showed significant expansion both in SARS-CoV-2 spike wells and in at least one common cold coronavirus spike condition. CDR3 homology was assessed with Levenshtein distances (stringdist) and unrooted phylogenetic trees (ape) in R version 3.6.1. Using fastp at Q25 and MiXCR, TCRdb reprocessed the public reads and kept productive beta chains. Each record represents a unique CDR3 protein, reported with the most common genes and DNA among its rows. The V and J calls and clone size come from TCRdb's table, not from the authors' own analysis. Here the sample has approximately 12,000 distinct CDR3 sequences; roughly 34% occur a single time. The ten largest account for roughly 35% of the sample.

V and J lose 7 bases and 4 bases, and a span of 12 bases separates them. Reading from cysteine to phenylalanine, the CDR3 counts 13 amino acids. The DNA shown is the 39-base CDR3, in frame from base 1. The germline V gene supplies CDR1 SGDLS and CDR2 YYNGEE. The sample's treatment or condition label, decoded: roughly 10-day PBMC culture with coronavirus spike peptide pools or control peptides (ViraFEST assay). To expand antigen-specific T cells with peptide pools and then pick out the expanded clonotypes through TCR sequencing, the study relied on the ViraFEST assay. Negative nucleocapsid antibody tests before and after vaccination confirmed that the healthy vaccine recipients had no prior SARS-CoV-2 infection. Each well held some 2 million PBMCs cultured with around 10 ug/ml peptide pools in IMDM containing roughly 4.7% human AB serum and around 10 IU/ml IL-2. Half of the culture medium was replaced with fresh IL-2-containing medium on days 3 and 7. CD4+ T cells were isolated after approximately 10 days of culture through negative selection using the EasySep CD4+ T cell isolation kit. Ficoll-Paque Plus gradient centrifugation was used to isolate PBMCs from whole blood, and the isolated PBMCs were then either used fresh or cryopreserved at -140C. In general, triplicate wells were set up for every culture condition.

Recombination connected TRBV9 to TRBJ1-3, with no confident D gene call. The TCR sequence derives from a human donor who received a COVID-19 vaccine. The specimen was CD4+ T cells from blood, cultured in vitro, collected before SARS-CoV-2 vaccination. CDR3 protein: CASGDVGGNTIYF. At the DNA level, the sequence is TGTGCCAGCGGAGACGTTGGGGGAAACACCATATATTTT.